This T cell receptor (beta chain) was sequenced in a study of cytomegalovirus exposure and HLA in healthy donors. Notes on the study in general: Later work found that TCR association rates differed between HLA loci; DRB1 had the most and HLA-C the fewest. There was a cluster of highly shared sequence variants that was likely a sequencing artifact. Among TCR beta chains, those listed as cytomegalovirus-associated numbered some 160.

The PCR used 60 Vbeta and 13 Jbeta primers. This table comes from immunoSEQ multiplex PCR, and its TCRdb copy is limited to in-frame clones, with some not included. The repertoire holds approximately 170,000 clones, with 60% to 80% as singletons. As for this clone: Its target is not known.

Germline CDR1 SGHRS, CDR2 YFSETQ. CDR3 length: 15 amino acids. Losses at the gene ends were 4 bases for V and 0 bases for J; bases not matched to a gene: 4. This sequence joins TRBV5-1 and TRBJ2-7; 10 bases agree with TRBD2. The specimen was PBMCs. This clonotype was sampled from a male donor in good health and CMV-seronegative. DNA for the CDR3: TGCGCCAGCAGCCGGACTAGCGGCGCCTCCTACGAGCAGTACTTC. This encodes CASSRTSGASYEQYF.